This T cell receptor beta chain was identified during a study of persistence of HIV-infected CD4 T cells. Study in general: CD4+ T cells responding to CMV or HIV-1 Gag were isolated.

This was the immunoSEQ version 4 assay in survey mode. Each sample used up to 1 ug genomic DNA diluted to around 9.3 ng/uL. The table came from immunoSEQ multiplex PCR; TCRdb's copy has only in-frame clones and leaves some out. This sample has some 31,000 clones; around 82% occur once, and the top ten carry 0.8% to 0.9%. Germline V gene sequence: CDR1 KGHDR, CDR2 SFDVKD. This CDR3 comprises 15 residues. Trimming stripped 3 bases from V and 1 base from J, with 8 bases between. A note on this clone: Its antigen is as yet unknown.

Lysates of CMV-infected fibroblasts at approximately 9.6 ug/mL stimulated these cells. Sorted nonresponding memory CD4+ T cells were CD40L-negative, CD69-negative, CD45RO-high. Donors were HIV-1-infected adults who began suppressive ART during chronic infection. The chain has TRBV24-1 and TRBJ2-2; D is unresolved. This material consisted of CD4+ T cells sorted from PBMCs after roughly 18-hour stimulation, taken from a patient who received antiretroviral therapy. This TCR came from an adult man with HIV who was CMV-seropositive. This CDR3 is CATSDPRENTGELFF. In nucleotides, the CDR3 is TGTGCCACCAGTGATCCCCGAGAGAACACCGGGGAGCTGTTTTTT.